This T cell receptor (beta chain) appears in the sequencing data of a study of cytomegalovirus exposure and HLA in healthy donors. Study conclusions and caveats: By a later analysis, the bulk of CMV-associated TCR beta chains appeared HLA-restricted.

60 Vbeta and 13 Jbeta primers were used in PCR. The repertoire was sequenced with immunoSEQ multiplex PCR; TCRdb's copy has only in-frame clones and lacks some. The top ten clones hold around 8.8% of a sample with about 110,000 clones, approximately 82% of them seen once. This CDR3 comprises 12 residues. The germline gives CDR1 SQVTM, CDR2 ANQGSEA. Losses at the gene ends were 8 bases for V and 3 bases for J; bases not matched to a gene: 6. This clone was recorded a few times. The antigen is undetermined. The genes are TRBV29-1 and TRBJ1-1, with 7 nucleotides matching TRBD1. The source material was PBMCs. The clonotype comes from a man between 35 and 55 years old in good health and CMV-seropositive. CDR3 region: CSTRDSHTEAFF. CDR3 nucleotide sequence: TGCAGCACCCGGGACAGTCACACTGAAGCTTTCTTT.